The 6 T cell receptor beta chains below were found in one sample sequenced in a study of cytomegalovirus exposure and HLA in healthy donors (TCRdb year 2017). Library method: the immunoSEQ multiplex PCR assay. For the multiplex PCR, a mixture combining 60 forward primers for TCR Vbeta segments and 13 reverse primers for TCR Jbeta segments was used. The table was pulled from immuneACCESS by TCRdb, which kept in-frame rearrangements only. Such tables lose some clones; where checked, under half of the loss comes from unresolved V genes, and the rest has no known cause. A total of 150,000 to 250,000 clones appear in this sample, 60% to 85% of them only once. Jointly, the top ten make up 1.5% to 1.7% of the sample. The source material was PBMCs. These receptors all come from a girl aged 5 to 17 in good health and CMV-seropositive.

The V gene is TRBV7-2, the J gene TRBJ1-2; 7 positions agree with TRBD1. Unmatched junction bases numbered 7, after V lost 1 base and J lost 8 bases. Looked up from germline, CDR1 is SGHTA and CDR2 is FQGNSA. This CDR3 comprises 14 residues. The CDR3 DNA reads TGTGCCAGCAGCTTAGGTGGGACAGTGGGCGGCTACACCTTC. It translates to CASSLGGTVGGYTF.

V gene TRBV15 combines with J gene TRBJ1-5; D unresolved. V lost 0 bases and J 8 bases, leaving 14 bases between the germline ends. The CDR3 runs 15 residues. CDR1 is LNHNV, CDR2 YYDKDF, per germline (reference sequence). The CDR3 DNA is TGTGCCACCAGCAGAGAGCTAATTGGAGGGAAGCCCCAGCATTTT. This encodes CATSRELIGGKPQHF. Together with reference TRBV15 and TRBJ1-5, the CDR3 gives the full variable domain: DAMVIQNPRYQVTQFGKPVTLSCSQTLNHNVMYWYQQKSSQAPKLLFHYYDKDFNNEADTPDNFQSRRPNTSFCFLDIRSPGLGDTAMYLCATSRELIGGKPQHFGDGTRLSIL.

The gene calls are TRBV5-1 and TRBJ2-7; 9 nucleotides match TRBD2. The CDR3 loop spans 13 amino acids. V was clipped by 0 bases and J by 9 bases; unmatched bases: 4. The germline CDR1 and CDR2 sequences are SGHRS and YFSETQ. CDR3 loop: CASSLEASGAQYF. The CDR3 DNA reads as TGCGCCAGCAGCTTGGAGGCTAGCGGGGCGCAGTACTTC.

The V and J genes are TRBV12-5 and TRBJ2-2; 7 bases match TRBD2. The CDR3 is 19 amino acids. J was trimmed by 0 bases and V by 0 bases; bases with no gene match: 10. Germline loops: CDR1 LGHNT, CDR2 FRNRAP. CDR3 protein: CASGLVLFLGGSNTGELFF. The CDR3 coding sequence is TGTGCTAGTGGTTTGGTACTCTTTCTGGGGGGGTCGAACACCGGGGAGCTGTTTTTT. The full variable domain, in which reference TRBV12-5 and TRBJ2-2 provide the parts outside the CDR3, is DARVTQTPRHKVTEMGQEVTMRCQPILGHNTVFWYRQTMMQGLELLAYFRNRAPLDDSGMPKDRFSAEMPDATLATLKIQPSEPRDSAVYFCASGLVLFLGGSNTGELFFGEGSRLTVL.

This clone was seen a single time. The genes are TRBV11-3 and TRBJ2-5; 9 bases match TRBD1. The CDR3 loop spans 17 amino acids. The trim removed 0 bases at V and 5 bases at J, leaving 10 bases unmatched. Germline V gene lookup returns CDR1 SGHNT and CDR2 YENEEA. The CDR3 coding sequence is TGTGCCAGCAGCTTAGAGCTCGGGACAGGGTTTGGCGAGACCCAGTACTTC. Protein: CASSLELGTGFGETQYF.

This clone has more than one count but fewer than ten. The genes are TRBV7-2 and TRBJ1-1; TRBD1 matches at 7 bases. After removal of 5 bases from V and 2 bases from J, the junction contained 5 bases not matched to a gene. Germline V CDR1 and CDR2: SGHTA, FQGNSA. The CDR3 is 14 amino acids. The CDR3 DNA follows: TGTGCCAGCAGCAGAGGGGGCTTCAACACTGAAGCTTTCTTT. Protein product: CASSRGGFNTEAFF.